Following are 22 T cell receptor beta chains from one sample sequenced in a study of T cells in Graves' hyperthyroidism and ophthalmopathy (dated by TCRdb to the late 2010s). The receptor library was made with multiplex PCR. TCRdb lists the instrument as Illumina HiSeq 2000. The TCR beta CDR3 regions were amplified from RNA transcripts. The first round of RT-PCR for the TCR CDR3 was performed with the HTBI primer set and the Qiagen OneStep RT-PCR kit. TCRdb reanalyzed the raw reads on its own, using fastp at Q25 for trimming and MiXCR for clone calling, and kept in-frame beta chains. A single entry per CDR3 protein holds the most common genes and DNA from its merged rows. In this sample the table shows about 480,000 distinct CDR3 sequences, around 14% of which occur a single time. The ten largest clones add up to less than 20% of the sample. Sequenced: blood. All receptors derive from a woman aged 18-29 years with Graves' hyperthyroidism.

The chain couples TRBV19 to TRBJ2-3; D remains unclear. The CDR3 spans 14 residues. The germline V and J ends were trimmed by 3 bases and 2 bases, with 9 bases remaining between them. CDR1 LNHDA and CDR2 SQIVND come from the germline V gene (reference sequence). This CDR3 is CASSILRNTDTQYF. Written as DNA, the CDR3 is TGTGCCAGTAGTATTCTGCGGAACACAGATACGCAGTATTTT.

This clonotype was counted at least ten times. The gene calls are TRBV28 and TRBJ2-3; D might be TRBD1 (6 bases). The CDR3 has 14 residues. CDR1 and CDR2 from the germline V gene are MDHEN and SYDVKM. Between the trimmed V and J ends, which lost 7 bases and 2 bases, there was a span of 13 bases. This chain's CDR3 is CASMGDIFTDTQYF. In DNA form, the CDR3 reads TGTGCCAGCATGGGGGACATCTTCACAGATACGCAGTATTTT.

Note on this clonotype: This clone may be a read error of a much larger clone one base away. The J gene is TRBJ1-1, the V gene TRBV5-1, with 10 nucleotides matching TRBD1. Germline CDR1 and CDR2: SGHRS and YFSETQ. The CDR3 is made up of 14 amino acids. The CDR3 DNA sequence: TGCGCCAGCAGCACAGGACAGGGGGACACTGAAGCTCTCTTT. The encoded protein is CASSTGQGDTEALF.

This clonotype has a count of ten or more. One end of the junction fails to match germline, which may point to a read error. J is TRBJ2-1 and V is TRBV12-3 or TRBV12-4, with D possibly TRBD2 on 6 matching bases. CDR3 length equals 14 residues. This chain's CDR3 is CAGSSGTLSDEQFF. DNA for the CDR3: TGTGCCGGCAGCTCGGGGACTTTAAGCGATGAGCAGTTCTTC.

Many counts were recorded for this clonotype. J is TRBJ2-7 and V is TRBV24-1; D gene unclear. This CDR3 has 13 residues. The germline V and J ends were trimmed by 9 bases and 2 bases, with 13 bases remaining between them. The germline gives CDR1 KGHDR, CDR2 SFDVKD. The chain's CDR3 is CATSANEAYEQYF. For the CDR3, the DNA is TGTGCCACCTCGGCAAACGAAGCCTACGAGCAGTACTTC.

The V gene is TRBV19, the J gene TRBJ2-1, with TRBD2 matching 10 bases. This CDR3 has 17 residues. V gave up 4 bases and J gave up 4 bases; unmatched junction bases: 10. The germline V gene encodes CDR1 LNHDA and CDR2 SQIVND (reference sequence). CDR3 protein: CASSTLAGVQRYNEQFF. DNA for the CDR3: TGTGCCAGTAGTACCCTAGCGGGAGTACAAAGGTACAATGAGCAGTTCTTC.

As for this clonotype: This is likely a read error, given that the CDR3 carries no conserved phenylalanine or tryptophan at its end. The V call is TRBV9, the J call TRBJ2-7; the D gene could be TRBD1 or TRBD2 (5 bases each). Germline CDR1 reads SGDLS; CDR2 reads YYNGEE. V was clipped by 5 bases and J by 2 bases, with 11 bases between them. This CDR3 region has 13 residues. CDR3 amino acids: CASSAGTTYEQYL. The CDR3 DNA reads as TGTGCCAGCAGTGCCGGGACGACCTACGAGCAGTACCTC.

This clonotype appeared a few times. The chain carries TRBV19 and TRBJ1-5; 7 bases align to TRBD1. There are 17 residues in the CDR3. CDR1 and CDR2 (germline): LNHDA, SQIVND (reference sequence). Trimming cost V 7 bases and J 0 bases; bases outside gene matches: 12. The CDR3 loop is CASKRVGGQYSNQPQHF. In DNA form, the CDR3 reads TGTGCCAGTAAACGTGTGGGGGGACAGTATAGCAATCAGCCCCAGCATTTT.

With respect to this clonotype: Just one base apart from a much larger clone, this may be a read error. The rearrangement links TRBV30 to TRBJ2-7; 12 positions match TRBD2. V was pared by 0 bases and J by 2 bases, with 8 bases of the junction left unmatched. The CDR3 consists of 17 residues. The germline CDR1 and CDR2 sequences are GTSNPN and SVGIG (reference sequence). The CDR3 protein is CAWSVWPTSGRPYEQYF. CDR3 nucleotide sequence: TGTGCCTGGAGTGTATGGCCGACTAGCGGGAGACCCTACGAGCAGTACTTC.

The table lists this clonotype with many counts. The chain has TRBV9 and TRBJ2-3; 8 bases fit TRBD2. The germline gives CDR1 SGDLS, CDR2 YYNGEE. V shed 0 bases, J shed 5 bases, and the junction held 2 bases outside the gene matches. The CDR3 has 14 amino acids. CDR3 sequence reads: CASSVAGGRDTQYF. DNA of the CDR3: TGTGCCAGCAGCGTAGCGGGAGGGAGAGATACGCAGTATTTT. The variable domain in full, with the rest retrieved from reference TRBV9 and TRBJ2-3, is DSGVTQTPKHLITATGQRVTLRCSPRSGDLSVYWYQQSLDQGLQFLIQYYNGEERAKGNILERFSAQQFPDLHSELNLSSLELGDSALYFCASSVAGGRDTQYFGPGTRLTVL.

This clonotype has ten or more counts. The chain links TRBV29-1 to TRBJ2-7; tentatively, D is TRBD1 or TRBD2 (5 bases each). The CDR3 runs to 14 residues. Trimming shortened V by 4 bases and J by 0 bases, and 13 bases separated the two germline ends. Per the germline V gene, CDR1 is SQVTM and CDR2 is ANQGSEA. In DNA, the CDR3 is TGCAGCGTTGGTGGGGCAGGGAGCTCCTACGAGCAGTACTTC. The encoded protein is CSVGGAGSSYEQYF.

The table lists this clonotype with a few counts. V gene TRBV5-1 combines with J gene TRBJ2-1; 13 nucleotides line up with TRBD2. J lost 7 bases, V lost 0 bases, and 4 bases had no gene match. The CDR3 covers 16 residues. The germline V gene encodes CDR1 SGHRS and CDR2 YFSETQ. DNA of the CDR3: TGCGCCAGCAGCTTGGAACTAGCGGGAGGGTGGAATGAGCAGTTCTTC. This encodes CASSLELAGGWNEQFF.

The sample holds many counts of this clonotype. J is TRBJ2-3 and V is TRBV29-1; D possibly uses TRBD1 or TRBD2 (5 bases each). V gave up 5 bases and J gave up 1 base, with 10 bases separating them. Germline CDR1 SQVTM, CDR2 ANQGSEA. This CDR3 contains 13 residues. The CDR3 region has the DNA TGCAGCGTTAGGCAGGGAGGCACAGATACGCAGTATTTT. Its translation is CSVRQGGTDTQYF.

Many counts were recorded for this clonotype. V usage is TRBV4-2 and J usage is TRBJ1-1; TRBD1 might be the D (6 bases). The CDR3 runs 15 residues. The germline V gene encodes CDR1 LGHNA and CDR2 YNFKEQ. The ends were cut back, 4 bases at V and 4 bases at J, with 16 bases in the middle. The CDR3, as DNA: TGTGCCAGCAGCCCGGCCGGGACATTGGCCACTGAAGCTTTCTTT. Its protein is CASSPAGTLATEAFF.

This chain uses TRBV24-1 with TRBJ1-1; the D gene is possibly TRBD1 (5 bases). The CDR3 length is 14 residues. With 5 bases removed from V and 0 bases from J, the gap between germline ends came to 9 bases. From germline, CDR1 is KGHDR and CDR2 SFDVKD. This chain's CDR3 is CATSGPGLNTEAFF. Here the CDR3 DNA reads TGTGCCACCAGTGGGCCAGGGCTGAACACTGAAGCTTTCTTT.

The V call is TRBV19, the J call TRBJ1-5, with D possibly TRBD1 on 6 matching bases. The CDR3 has 16 residues. V was cut by 5 bases and J by 4 bases, with 18 bases left in between. CDR1 and CDR2 from the germline V gene are LNHDA and SQIVND (reference sequence). The CDR3 sequence is CASSPGVGGGNQPQHF. Here the CDR3 DNA reads TGTGCCAGTAGTCCTGGCGTGGGGGGCGGGAATCAGCCCCAGCATTTT. Together with reference TRBV19 and TRBJ1-5, the CDR3 gives the full variable domain: DGGITQSPKYLFRKEGQNVTLSCEQNLNHDAMYWYRQDPGQGLRLIYYSQIVNDFQKGDIAEGYSVSREKKESFPLTVTSAQKNPTAFYLCASSPGVGGGNQPQHFGDGTRLSIL.

This clonotype was detected many times. The chain carries TRBV7-3 and TRBJ2-1, with D possibly TRBD1 on 5 matching bases. CDR1 is SGHTA, CDR2 FQGTGA, per germline. This CDR3 region has 12 residues. Trimming cost V 5 bases and J 8 bases, with 10 bases left between them. CDR3 DNA: TGTGCCAGCAGCCCAACAGGCCATGAGCAGTTCTTC. This encodes CASSPTGHEQFF.

This chain uses TRBV10-3 with TRBJ2-1; 11 positions agree with TRBD1. The CDR3 totals 17 residues. J lost 7 bases, V lost 4 bases, and 12 bases had no gene match. The germline V gene has CDR1 ENHRY and CDR2 SYGVKD. CDR3 residues: CAISGSPGQGVGNEQFF. Here the CDR3 DNA reads TGTGCCATCAGTGGATCGCCGGGACAGGGGGTTGGGAATGAGCAGTTCTTC.

The sample holds many counts of this clonotype. The chain combines TRBV5-8 with TRBJ2-7; D is ambiguous. V lost 9 bases, J lost 7 bases, and 17 bases lay in between. The germline V gene has CDR1 SGHTS and CDR2 YDEGEE. This CDR3 contains 12 residues. The CDR3 DNA follows: TGTGCCACCTCAAACTATGCCAGTGAGCAGTACTTC. Encoded protein: CATSNYASEQYF.

This clonotype was picked up many times. This chain joins TRBV12-5 and TRBJ1-4, with a weak D call TRBD1 (5 bases). The CDR3 extends over 14 amino acids. V lost 1 base, J lost 8 bases, and 11 bases lay in between. CDR1 is LGHNT and CDR2 is FRNRAP in the germline V gene. The CDR3 DNA is TGTGCTAGTGGTTTGGGGGGGAAACCCGAAAAACTGTTTTTT. This translates into CASGLGGKPEKLFF.

This clonotype was seen at least ten times. CDR3 DNA: TGTGCCAGTAGTACCTACCAGGGGGCTGACTATGGCTACACCTTC. This translates into CASSTYQGADYGYTF. This sequence joins TRBV19 and TRBJ1-2; TRBD1 aligns across 8 bases. This CDR3 has 15 amino acids. Unmatched junction bases numbered 7, after V lost 4 bases and J lost 3 bases. Germline-derived CDR1 and CDR2 are LNHDA and SQIVND (reference sequence).

This clonotype was seen more than once but under ten times. This chain links TRBV5-4 with TRBJ2-3, with D perhaps TRBD1 (6 bases). Trimming removed 0 bases from V and 2 bases from J, with 13 bases in between. There are 16 residues in the CDR3. Germline lookup yields CDR1 SGHNT and CDR2 YYREEE (reference sequence). The CDR3, as DNA: TGTGCCAGCAGCTTGGACCAGGGGTCGTCCACAGATACGCAGTATTTT. It codes for CASSLDQGSSTDTQYF.